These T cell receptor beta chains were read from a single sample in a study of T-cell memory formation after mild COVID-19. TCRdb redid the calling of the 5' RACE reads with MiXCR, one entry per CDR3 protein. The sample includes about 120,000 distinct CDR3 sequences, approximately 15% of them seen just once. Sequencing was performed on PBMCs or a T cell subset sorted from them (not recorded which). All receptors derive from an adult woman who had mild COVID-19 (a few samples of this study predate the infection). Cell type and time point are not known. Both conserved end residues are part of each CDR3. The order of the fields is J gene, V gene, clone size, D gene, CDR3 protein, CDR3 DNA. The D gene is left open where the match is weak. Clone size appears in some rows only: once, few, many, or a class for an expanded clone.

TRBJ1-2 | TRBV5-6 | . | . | CASSEGKWARANYGYTF | TGTGCCAGCAGCGAAGGTAAATGGGCCCGAGCTAACTATGGCTACACCTTC
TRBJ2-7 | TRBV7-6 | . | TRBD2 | CASSLGSSGEQYF | TGTGCCAGCAGCTTAGGGTCTAGCGGCGAGCAGTACTTC
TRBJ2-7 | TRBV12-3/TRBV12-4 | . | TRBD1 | CASSQTTGSYEQYF | TGTGCCAGCAGCCAAACGACAGGGTCCTACGAGCAGTACTTC
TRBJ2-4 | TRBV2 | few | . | CASSDRVAKNIQYF | TGTGCCAGCAGTGACAGGGTAGCCAAAAACATTCAGTACTTC
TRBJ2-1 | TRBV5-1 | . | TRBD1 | CASRDRGRQGYNEQFF | TGCGCCAGCCGGGACAGGGGGCGGCAGGGCTACAATGAGCAGTTCTTC
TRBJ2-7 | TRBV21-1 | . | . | CASPGRRTYEQYF | TGTGCCAGCCCGGGACGCAGGACCTACGAGCAGTACTTC
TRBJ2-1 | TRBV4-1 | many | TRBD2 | CASSRPGLNNEQFF | TGCGCCAGCAGCCGGCCGGGACTAAACAATGAGCAGTTCTTC
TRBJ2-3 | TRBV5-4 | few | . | CASSSFQSTDTQYF | TGTGCCAGCAGCTCATTTCAGAGCACAGATACGCAGTATTTT
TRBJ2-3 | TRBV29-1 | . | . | CSLRKGTDTQYF | TGCAGCTTGAGGAAGGGGACAGATACGCAGTATTTT
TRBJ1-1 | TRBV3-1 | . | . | CASSQAVVDYNTEAFF | TGTGCCAGCAGCCAAGCGGTCGTGGATTATAACACTGAAGCTTTCTTT
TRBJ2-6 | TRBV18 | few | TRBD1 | CASSPPGGSITSGANVLTF | TGTGCCAGCTCACCCCCAGGGGGCTCGATCACCTCTGGGGCCAACGTCCTGACTTTC
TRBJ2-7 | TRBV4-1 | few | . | CASSQTNKDRGFYEQYF | TGCGCCAGCAGCCAAACCAATAAGGACAGAGGATTTTACGAGCAGTACTTC